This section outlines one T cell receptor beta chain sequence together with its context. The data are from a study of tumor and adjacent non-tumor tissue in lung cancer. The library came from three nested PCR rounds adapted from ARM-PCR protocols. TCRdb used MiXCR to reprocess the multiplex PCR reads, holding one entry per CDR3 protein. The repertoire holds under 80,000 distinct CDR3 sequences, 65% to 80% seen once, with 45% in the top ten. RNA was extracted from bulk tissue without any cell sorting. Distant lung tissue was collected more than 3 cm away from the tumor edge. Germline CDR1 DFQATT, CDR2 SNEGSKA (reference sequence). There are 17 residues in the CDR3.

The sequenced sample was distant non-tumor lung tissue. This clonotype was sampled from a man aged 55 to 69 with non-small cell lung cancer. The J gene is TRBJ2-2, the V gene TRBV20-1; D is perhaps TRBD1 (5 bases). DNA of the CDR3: TGCGATGCTAGAGCCCTGGACACCTACTATAACACCGGGGAGCTGTTTTTT. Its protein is CDARALDTYYNTGELFF.